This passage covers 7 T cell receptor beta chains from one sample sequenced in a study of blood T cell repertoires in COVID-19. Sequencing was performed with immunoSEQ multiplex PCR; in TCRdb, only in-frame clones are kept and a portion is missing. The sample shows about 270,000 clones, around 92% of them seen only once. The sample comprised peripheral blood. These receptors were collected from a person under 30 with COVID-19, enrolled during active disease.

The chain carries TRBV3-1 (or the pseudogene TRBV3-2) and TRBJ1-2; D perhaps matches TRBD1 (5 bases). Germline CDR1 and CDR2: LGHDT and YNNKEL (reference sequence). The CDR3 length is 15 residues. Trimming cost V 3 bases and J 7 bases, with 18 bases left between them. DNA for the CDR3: TGTGCCAGCAGCCAGGCCCCTCAGGGATCGAGTGGCTACACCTTC. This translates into CASSQAPQGSSGYTF.

The CDR3 spells CASSLGPVSSYNSPLHF. The CDR3 DNA is TGTGCCAGCAGCTTAGGCCCGGTTAGCTCCTATAATTCACCCCTCCACTTT. This rearrangement joins TRBV7-2 to TRBJ1-6; D is unclear. V lost 1 base to trimming and J lost 0 bases, with 10 bases between them. This CDR3 is 17 amino acids long. CDR1 and CDR2 from the germline V gene are SGHTA and FQGNSA.

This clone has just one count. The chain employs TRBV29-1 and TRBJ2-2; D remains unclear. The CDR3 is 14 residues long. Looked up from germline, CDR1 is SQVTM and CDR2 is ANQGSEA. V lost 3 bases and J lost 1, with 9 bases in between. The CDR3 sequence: CSVERLGNTGELFF. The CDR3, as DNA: TGCAGCGTTGAGAGGTTGGGGAACACCGGGGAGCTGTTTTTT.

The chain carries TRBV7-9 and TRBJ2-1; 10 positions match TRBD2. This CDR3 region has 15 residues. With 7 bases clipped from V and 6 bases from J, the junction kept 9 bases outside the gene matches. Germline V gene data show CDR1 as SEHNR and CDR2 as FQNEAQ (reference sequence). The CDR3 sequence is CASTAASGSLNEQFF. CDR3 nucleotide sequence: TGTGCCAGCACCGCTGCTAGCGGGAGTCTCAATGAGCAGTTCTTC.

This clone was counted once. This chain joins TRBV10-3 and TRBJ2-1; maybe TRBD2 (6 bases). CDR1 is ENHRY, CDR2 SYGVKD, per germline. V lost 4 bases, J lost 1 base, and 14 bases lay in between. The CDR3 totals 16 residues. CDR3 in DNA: TGTGCCATCAGTGGGTCCAGCGGGCTTTCCTACAATGAGCAGTTCTTC. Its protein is CAISGSSGLSYNEQFF.

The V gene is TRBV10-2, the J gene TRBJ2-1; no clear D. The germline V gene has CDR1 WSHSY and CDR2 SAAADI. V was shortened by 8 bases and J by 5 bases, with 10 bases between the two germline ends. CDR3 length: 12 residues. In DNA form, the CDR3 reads TGCGCCAGCGCTAGTCCCCACAATGAGCAGTTCTTC. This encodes CASASPHNEQFF.

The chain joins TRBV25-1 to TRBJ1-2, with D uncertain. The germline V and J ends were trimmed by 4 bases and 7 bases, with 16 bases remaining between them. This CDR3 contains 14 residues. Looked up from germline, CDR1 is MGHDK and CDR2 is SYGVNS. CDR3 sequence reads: CASSGRGRFTGYTF. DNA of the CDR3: TGTGCCAGCAGTGGACGGGGTAGGTTTACTGGCTACACCTTC.